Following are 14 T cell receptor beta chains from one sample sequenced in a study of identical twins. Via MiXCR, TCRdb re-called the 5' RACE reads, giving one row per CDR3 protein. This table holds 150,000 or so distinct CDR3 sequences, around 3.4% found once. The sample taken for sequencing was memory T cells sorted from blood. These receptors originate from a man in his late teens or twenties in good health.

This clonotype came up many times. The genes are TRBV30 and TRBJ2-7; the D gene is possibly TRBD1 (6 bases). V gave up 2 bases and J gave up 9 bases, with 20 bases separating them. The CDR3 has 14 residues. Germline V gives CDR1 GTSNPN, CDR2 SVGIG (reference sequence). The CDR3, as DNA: TGTGCCTGGAGTCTCGGACAGAAAATGAAACCGCAGTACGTC. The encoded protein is CAWSLGQKMKPQYV.

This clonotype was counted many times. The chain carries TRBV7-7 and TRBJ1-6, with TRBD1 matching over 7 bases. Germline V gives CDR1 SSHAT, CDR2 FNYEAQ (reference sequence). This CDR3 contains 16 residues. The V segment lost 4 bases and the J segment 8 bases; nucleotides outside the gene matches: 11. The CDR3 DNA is TGTGCCAGCAGCTCGGGGACAGCCGGGCCAGATTCACCCCTCCACTTT. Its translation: CASSSGTAGPDSPLHF.

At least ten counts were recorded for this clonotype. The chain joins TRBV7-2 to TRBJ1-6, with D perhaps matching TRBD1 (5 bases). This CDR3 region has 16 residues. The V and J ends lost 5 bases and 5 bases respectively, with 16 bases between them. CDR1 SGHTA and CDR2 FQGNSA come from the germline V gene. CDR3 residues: CASSRGIRADNSPLHF. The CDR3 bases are TGTGCCAGCAGCAGGGGAATAAGGGCTGATAATTCACCCCTCCACTTT.

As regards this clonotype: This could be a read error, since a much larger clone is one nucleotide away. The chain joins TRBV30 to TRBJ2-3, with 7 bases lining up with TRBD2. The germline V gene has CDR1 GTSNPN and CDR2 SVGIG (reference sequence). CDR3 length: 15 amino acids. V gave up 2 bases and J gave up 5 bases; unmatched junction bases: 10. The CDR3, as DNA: TGTGCCTGGAGTAGGACTTGCGGGAGAGTAGATACGCAGTATTTT. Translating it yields CAWSRTCGRVDTQYF.

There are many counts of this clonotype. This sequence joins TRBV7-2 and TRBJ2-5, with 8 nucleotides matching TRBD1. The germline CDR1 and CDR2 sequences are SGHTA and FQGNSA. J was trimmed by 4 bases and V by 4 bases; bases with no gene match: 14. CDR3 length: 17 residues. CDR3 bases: TGTGCCAGCAGCTACTGGGCCAGGGGGCGGTTCGGAGAGACCCAGTACTTC. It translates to CASSYWARGRFGETQYF.

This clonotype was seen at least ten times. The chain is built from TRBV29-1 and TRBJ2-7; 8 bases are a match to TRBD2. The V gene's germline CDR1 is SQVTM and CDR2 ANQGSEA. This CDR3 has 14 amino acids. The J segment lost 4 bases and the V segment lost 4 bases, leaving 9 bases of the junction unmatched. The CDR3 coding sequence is TGCAGCGTTGGGGACGGCGGGAGGACATACGAGCAGTACTTC. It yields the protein CSVGDGGRTYEQYF.

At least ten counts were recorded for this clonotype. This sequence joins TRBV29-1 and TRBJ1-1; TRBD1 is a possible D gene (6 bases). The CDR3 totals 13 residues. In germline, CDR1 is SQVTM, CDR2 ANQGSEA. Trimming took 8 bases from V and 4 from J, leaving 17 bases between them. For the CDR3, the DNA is TGCAGCACCCAACAGGGTTGGGGCACTGAAGCTTTCTTT. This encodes CSTQQGWGTEAFF.

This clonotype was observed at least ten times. The CDR3 DNA is TGTGCCAGCAGCAACAGGGGGTATGAGCAGTTCTTC. Protein sequence: CASSNRGYEQFF. This chain connects TRBV6-1 to TRBJ2-1, with 8 nucleotides matching TRBD1. The CDR3 totals 12 residues. Germline assignment: CDR1 MNHNS and CDR2 SASEGT. Germline trimming cut 6 bases from V and 8 bases from J; bases unmatched to any gene: 3.

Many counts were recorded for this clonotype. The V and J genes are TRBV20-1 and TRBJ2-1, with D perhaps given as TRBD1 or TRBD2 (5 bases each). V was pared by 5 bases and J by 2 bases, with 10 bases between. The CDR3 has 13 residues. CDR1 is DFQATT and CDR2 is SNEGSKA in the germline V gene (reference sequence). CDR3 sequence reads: CSAGGPAYNEQFF. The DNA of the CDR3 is TGCAGTGCTGGGGGACCAGCCTACAATGAGCAGTTCTTC.

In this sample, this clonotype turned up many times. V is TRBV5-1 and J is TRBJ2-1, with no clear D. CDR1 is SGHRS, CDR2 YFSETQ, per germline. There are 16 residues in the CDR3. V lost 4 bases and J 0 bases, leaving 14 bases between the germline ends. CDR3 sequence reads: CASSPAPPPSYNEQFF. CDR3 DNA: TGCGCCAGCAGCCCGGCCCCCCCCCCCTCCTACAATGAGCAGTTCTTC.

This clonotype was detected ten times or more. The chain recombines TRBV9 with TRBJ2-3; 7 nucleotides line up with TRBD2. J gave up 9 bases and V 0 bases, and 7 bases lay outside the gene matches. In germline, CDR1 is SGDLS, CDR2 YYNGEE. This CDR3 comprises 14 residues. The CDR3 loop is CASSVGAGKSTQYF. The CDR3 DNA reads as TGTGCCAGCAGCGTAGGAGCGGGAAAATCAACGCAGTATTTT.

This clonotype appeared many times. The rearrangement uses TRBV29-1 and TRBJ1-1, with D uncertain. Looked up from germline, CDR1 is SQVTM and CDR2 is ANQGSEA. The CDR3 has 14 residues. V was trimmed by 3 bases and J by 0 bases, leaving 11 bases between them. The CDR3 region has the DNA TGCAGCGTTGAGTCTGTACCAGTGAACACTGAAGCTTTCTTT. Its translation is CSVESVPVNTEAFF.

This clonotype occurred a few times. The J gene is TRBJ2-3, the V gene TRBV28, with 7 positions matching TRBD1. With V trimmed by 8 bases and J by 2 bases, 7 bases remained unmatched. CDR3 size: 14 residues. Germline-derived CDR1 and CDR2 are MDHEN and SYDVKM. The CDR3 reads CASARTGNTDTQYF. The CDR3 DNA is TGTGCCAGCGCCAGGACAGGAAACACAGATACGCAGTATTTT.

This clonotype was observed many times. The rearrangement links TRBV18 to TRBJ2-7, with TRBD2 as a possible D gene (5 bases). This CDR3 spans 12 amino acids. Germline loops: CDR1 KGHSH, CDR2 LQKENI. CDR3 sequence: CASSLPGRALDV. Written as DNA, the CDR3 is TGTGCCAGCTCCCTCCCCGGGCGGGCCCTGGACGTC.